These T cell receptor beta chains were read from a single sample in a study of shared clonotypes between healthy human individuals. The assay was immunoSEQ multiplex PCR, and TCRdb's table has in-frame clones only and misses some. Counted here are 2 million to 2.5 million clones, 85% to 95% occurring once; the ten biggest clones make up about 0.36%. The sample consisted of naive CD4+ T cells from PBMCs. The source of these receptors is a man aged 18 to 30 in good health. Some clones in this sample may be carry-over from other donors' samples. The CDR3 runs from the conserved cysteine through the conserved F or W. A D gene is named only where the DNA matches it firmly. Clone sizes are given selectively: once, few, many, or a class where the clone is expanded.

TRBV7-2	NA	TRBJ2-1	NA	TGTGCCAGCAGCTTAGATAGTGGGACCAACAATGAGCAGTTCTTC	CASSLDSGTNNEQFF
TRBV7-2	NA	TRBJ2-1	NA	TGTGCCAGCAGCTTAGATTCTGGCTCCTACAATGAGCAGTTCTTC	CASSLDSGSYNEQFF
TRBV19	NA	TRBJ2-5	NA	TGTGCCAGTACCACGAACCGAGGGGAGACCCAGTACTTC	CASTTNRGETQYF
TRBV4-1	NA	TRBJ2-1	NA	TGCGCCAGCAGTCGACTGGAAAGCTCCTACAATGAGCAGTTCTTC	CASSRLESSYNEQFF
TRBV27	NA	TRBJ1-5	NA	TGTGCCAGCAGTCTGCGACAGGGCAATCAGCCCCAGCATTTT	CASSLRQGNQPQHF
TRBV11-2	NA	TRBJ2-5	NA	TGTGCCAGCAGCTTAGATCTTACGGGAGTGGGGGAGACCCAGTACTTC	CASSLDLTGVGETQYF
TRBV5-1	NA	TRBJ1-4	NA	TGCGCCAGCAGCCCCGCGCTTGACAGTATGAATGAAAAACTGTTTTTT	CASSPALDSMNEKLFF
TRBV4-3	NA	TRBJ1-2	NA	TGCGCCAGCAGCCCCACGACAGCGAACCACTATGGCTACACCTTC	CASSPTTANHYGYTF
TRBV2	NA	TRBJ2-7	TRBD2	TGTGCCAGCAGGGGGGGACTAGCGTCCGACGAGCAGTACTTC	CASRGGLASDEQYF
TRBV19	NA	TRBJ1-5	TRBD1	TGTGCCAGTAGTCCGGACCGGGACAGGCCGCGGCATTTT	CASSPDRDRPRHF
TRBV6-5	NA	TRBJ1-2	TRBD1	TGTGCCTCGGGGACAGGTATTGGCTACACCTTC	CASGTGIGYTF
TRBV4-3	once	TRBJ2-7	NA	TGCGCCAGCAGCTACCGGGAAAACTCCTACGAGCAGTACTTC	CASSYRENSYEQYF
TRBV11-2	few	TRBJ1-1	NA	TGTGCCAGCAGCTTGGGCACTGAAGCTTTCTTT	CASSLGTEAFF
TRBV27	NA	TRBJ2-2	NA	TGTGCCAGCAGGAGGGGAGTGAACACCGGGGAGCTGTTTTTT	CASRRGVNTGELFF
TRBV5-4	NA	TRBJ1-1	NA	TGTGCCAGCAGCTTGGGATTGAACACTGAAGCTTTCTTT	CASSLGLNTEAFF
TRBV5-1	NA	TRBJ1-2	NA	TGCGCCAGCAGCTTGCGTAGCAGGGTTCAATTTCAATCTTATGGCTACACCTTC	CASSLRSRVQFQSYGYTF
TRBV6-1	NA	TRBJ2-5	NA	TGTGCCAGCAGTATCGGGCCTCAAGAGACCCAGTACTTC	CASSIGPQETQYF
TRBV5-3	once	TRBJ2-4	TRBD1	TGTGCCAGAAGCTTTCCGGGACAGACCCCTAAATTAGCCAAAAACATTCAGTACTTC	CARSFPGQTPKLAKNIQYF
TRBV9	NA	TRBJ2-1	TRBD2	TGTGCCAGCCCCGAGCGGGAGTCGGCTGAGCAGTTCTTC	CASPERESAEQFF
TRBV7-3	NA	TRBJ2-2	NA	TGTGCCAGCAGCTTACAGCTAGGTCCCGGGGAGCTGTTTTTT	CASSLQLGPGELFF
TRBV27	NA	TRBJ1-2	TRBD1	TGTGCCAGCAGTTTAAGCGGGACAGCGAGAAACTATGGCTACACCTTC	CASSLSGTARNYGYTF
TRBV7-2	NA	TRBJ1-2	NA	TGTGCCAGCAGCTTAGTGGGGGGGACTAACTATGGCTACACCTTC	CASSLVGGTNYGYTF
TRBV5-8	NA	TRBJ2-7	NA	TGTGCCAGCAGCCTAGGTGGCTACCGGGGCGAGCAGTACTTC	CASSLGGYRGEQYF
TRBV5-4	NA	TRBJ2-1	TRBD1	TGTGCCAGCAGCTTTCCAGGGGGCACCAGCTCCTACAATGAGCAGTTCTTC	CASSFPGGTSSYNEQFF
TRBV4-2	once	TRBJ1-2	NA	TGTGCCAGCAGCCAAGATCGGCTAGAAGGCTACACCTTC	CASSQDRLEGYTF
TRBV7-2	NA	TRBJ2-5	TRBD2	TGTGCCAGCAGCCAGAGGACTAGCGGGGTAGTAGAGACCCAGTACTTC	CASSQRTSGVVETQYF
TRBV7-9	NA	TRBJ2-1	NA	TGTGCCAGCACCCGAGAGTGGGAGCAGTTCTTC	CASTREWEQFF
TRBV7-9	NA	TRBJ1-2	TRBD1	TGTGCCAGCAGCTTGAACAGGGGGCCTGGCTACACCTTC	CASSLNRGPGYTF
TRBV5-4	NA	TRBJ2-7	TRBD2	TGTGCCAGCAGCAAGCGACTAGCGGGAATCGAGCAGTACTTC	CASSKRLAGIEQYF
TRBV19	NA	TRBJ2-5	TRBD2	TGTGCCAGTACTTCAGGGACTAGCGGGGGGCACCAAGAGACCCAGTACTTC	CASTSGTSGGHQETQYF
TRBV6-5	NA	TRBJ2-2	NA	TGTGCCAGCAGTTACAGGGGTTGGGTAACCGGGGAGCTGTTTTTT	CASSYRGWVTGELFF
TRBV19	NA	TRBJ1-1	NA	TGTGCCAGTAGTATTCGCCTCGGACAGTTGATTGGATCCCTTAACACTGAAGCTTTCTTT	CASSIRLGQLIGSLNTEAFF
TRBV11-3	NA	TRBJ2-1	NA	TGTGCCAGCAGCGTAAGGAGAGGGGAGCAGTTCTTC	CASSVRRGEQFF
TRBV15	once	TRBJ2-5	NA	TGTGCCACCAGCAGAGTGGGGGAGACCCAGTACTTC	CATSRVGETQYF
TRBV5-4	NA	TRBJ2-3	TRBD1	TGTGCCAGCAGCTGGGGGGGGGACAGGGCAGATACGCAGTATTTT	CASSWGGDRADTQYF
TRBV5-1	NA	TRBJ2-7	TRBD1	TGCGCCAGCAGCTTGGGGGACAGGGACTACGAGCAGTACTTC	CASSLGDRDYEQYF
TRBV9	NA	TRBJ2-3	NA	TGTGCCAGCAGACGGGGGTTAAACACAGATACGCAGTATTTT	CASRRGLNTDTQYF
TRBV12-5	NA	TRBJ2-3	TRBD2	TGTGCTAGTGGTTCGGGACTAGCGGCTACAGATACGCAGTATTTT	CASGSGLAATDTQYF
TRBV12-5	NA	TRBJ2-3	TRBD2	TGTGCTAGTGGTTTAGGCGGGAGGACAACAGATACGCAGTATTTT	CASGLGGRTTDTQYF
TRBV9	NA	TRBJ2-2	TRBD2	TGTGCCAGCAGCTCCGGACTAGCGGGAGGAGTTACGGGGGAGCTGTTTTTT	CASSSGLAGGVTGELFF
TRBV2	once	TRBJ2-7	NA	TGTGCCAGCAGCCACCGTAGGGACGAGCAGTACTTC	CASSHRRDEQYF
TRBV7-8	NA	TRBJ1-2	TRBD1	TGTGCCAGCAGCCGGCACAGGGGGAGGGGGGACTATGGCTACACCTTC	CASSRHRGRGDYGYTF
TRBV6-4	NA	TRBJ1-1	NA	TGTGCCAGCAGGCTAACACCGGGGGGGAACACTGAAGCTTTCTTT	CASRLTPGGNTEAFF
TRBV30	NA	TRBJ2-7	TRBD2	TGTGCCTGGAAAAGGGAGGGCCACTACGAGCAGTACTTC	CAWKREGHYEQYF
TRBV10-2	NA	TRBJ2-6	NA	TGCGCCAGCAGTGTTGGGGGGGCCTCTGGGGCCAACGTCCTGACTTTC	CASSVGGASGANVLTF
TRBV2	NA	TRBJ2-3	NA	TGTGCCAGCAGTCCCGGGACTCGACTAGATACGCAGTATTTT	CASSPGTRLDTQYF
TRBV6-6	NA	TRBJ2-2	TRBD1	TGTGCCAGCAGTTACTCCGGACAGGGGGCCGGGGAGCTGTTTTTT	CASSYSGQGAGELFF
TRBV7-6	NA	TRBJ2-7	NA	TGTGCCAGCAGCTTGCGACAGTCCGCCTACGAGCAGTACTTC	CASSLRQSAYEQYF
TRBV11-2	NA	TRBJ2-7	NA	TGTGCCAGCAGCTTAGCGGGCTCCTACGAGCAGTACTTC	CASSLAGSYEQYF
TRBV30	NA	TRBJ2-1	NA	TGTGCCTGGAGTGAAATGCGCGAGCAGTTCTTC	CAWSEMREQFF
TRBV14	NA	TRBJ1-2	NA	TGTGCCAGCAGCCAGCACGGAAACTATGGCTACACCTTC	CASSQHGNYGYTF
TRBV5-1	NA	TRBJ2-7	TRBD2	TGCGCCAGCAGCCCCGGGACTAGCGGGAAGCTTCGGGACGAGCAGTACTTC	CASSPGTSGKLRDEQYF
TRBV10-3	NA	TRBJ2-3	TRBD2	TGTGCCGGTCGAGCGGGAGTTAGTGGGGATACGCAGTATTTT	CAGRAGVSGDTQYF
TRBV12-5	NA	TRBJ1-2	NA	TGTGCTAGTGGTTTGGGTGGCGGGAGAGGCTACACCTTC	CASGLGGGRGYTF
TRBV9	NA	TRBJ2-2	NA	TGTGCCAGCAGCGTAGTGTGGGGGGCGAACACCGGGGAGCTGTTTTTT	CASSVVWGANTGELFF
TRBV4-3	NA	TRBJ2-7	TRBD2	TGCGCCAGCAGCCAAGCTACTAGCGGCTCCTACGAGCAGTACTTC	CASSQATSGSYEQYF
TRBV5-1	NA	TRBJ2-5	TRBD2	TGCGCCAGCAGCTTGGGGTTTGCGCGGCGGGAGGGCATGCGTTTTGCAGAGACCCAGTACTTC	CASSLGFARREGMRFAETQYF
TRBV18	NA	TRBJ1-1	NA	TGTGCCAGCTCACCTAGTAGGGGCAACACTGAAGCTTTCTTT	CASSPSRGNTEAFF
TRBV25-1	NA	TRBJ2-5	TRBD2	TGTGCCAGCAGTAGAACCGGGACTAGGTTTGCGGTGCAGTACTTC	CASSRTGTRFAVQYF